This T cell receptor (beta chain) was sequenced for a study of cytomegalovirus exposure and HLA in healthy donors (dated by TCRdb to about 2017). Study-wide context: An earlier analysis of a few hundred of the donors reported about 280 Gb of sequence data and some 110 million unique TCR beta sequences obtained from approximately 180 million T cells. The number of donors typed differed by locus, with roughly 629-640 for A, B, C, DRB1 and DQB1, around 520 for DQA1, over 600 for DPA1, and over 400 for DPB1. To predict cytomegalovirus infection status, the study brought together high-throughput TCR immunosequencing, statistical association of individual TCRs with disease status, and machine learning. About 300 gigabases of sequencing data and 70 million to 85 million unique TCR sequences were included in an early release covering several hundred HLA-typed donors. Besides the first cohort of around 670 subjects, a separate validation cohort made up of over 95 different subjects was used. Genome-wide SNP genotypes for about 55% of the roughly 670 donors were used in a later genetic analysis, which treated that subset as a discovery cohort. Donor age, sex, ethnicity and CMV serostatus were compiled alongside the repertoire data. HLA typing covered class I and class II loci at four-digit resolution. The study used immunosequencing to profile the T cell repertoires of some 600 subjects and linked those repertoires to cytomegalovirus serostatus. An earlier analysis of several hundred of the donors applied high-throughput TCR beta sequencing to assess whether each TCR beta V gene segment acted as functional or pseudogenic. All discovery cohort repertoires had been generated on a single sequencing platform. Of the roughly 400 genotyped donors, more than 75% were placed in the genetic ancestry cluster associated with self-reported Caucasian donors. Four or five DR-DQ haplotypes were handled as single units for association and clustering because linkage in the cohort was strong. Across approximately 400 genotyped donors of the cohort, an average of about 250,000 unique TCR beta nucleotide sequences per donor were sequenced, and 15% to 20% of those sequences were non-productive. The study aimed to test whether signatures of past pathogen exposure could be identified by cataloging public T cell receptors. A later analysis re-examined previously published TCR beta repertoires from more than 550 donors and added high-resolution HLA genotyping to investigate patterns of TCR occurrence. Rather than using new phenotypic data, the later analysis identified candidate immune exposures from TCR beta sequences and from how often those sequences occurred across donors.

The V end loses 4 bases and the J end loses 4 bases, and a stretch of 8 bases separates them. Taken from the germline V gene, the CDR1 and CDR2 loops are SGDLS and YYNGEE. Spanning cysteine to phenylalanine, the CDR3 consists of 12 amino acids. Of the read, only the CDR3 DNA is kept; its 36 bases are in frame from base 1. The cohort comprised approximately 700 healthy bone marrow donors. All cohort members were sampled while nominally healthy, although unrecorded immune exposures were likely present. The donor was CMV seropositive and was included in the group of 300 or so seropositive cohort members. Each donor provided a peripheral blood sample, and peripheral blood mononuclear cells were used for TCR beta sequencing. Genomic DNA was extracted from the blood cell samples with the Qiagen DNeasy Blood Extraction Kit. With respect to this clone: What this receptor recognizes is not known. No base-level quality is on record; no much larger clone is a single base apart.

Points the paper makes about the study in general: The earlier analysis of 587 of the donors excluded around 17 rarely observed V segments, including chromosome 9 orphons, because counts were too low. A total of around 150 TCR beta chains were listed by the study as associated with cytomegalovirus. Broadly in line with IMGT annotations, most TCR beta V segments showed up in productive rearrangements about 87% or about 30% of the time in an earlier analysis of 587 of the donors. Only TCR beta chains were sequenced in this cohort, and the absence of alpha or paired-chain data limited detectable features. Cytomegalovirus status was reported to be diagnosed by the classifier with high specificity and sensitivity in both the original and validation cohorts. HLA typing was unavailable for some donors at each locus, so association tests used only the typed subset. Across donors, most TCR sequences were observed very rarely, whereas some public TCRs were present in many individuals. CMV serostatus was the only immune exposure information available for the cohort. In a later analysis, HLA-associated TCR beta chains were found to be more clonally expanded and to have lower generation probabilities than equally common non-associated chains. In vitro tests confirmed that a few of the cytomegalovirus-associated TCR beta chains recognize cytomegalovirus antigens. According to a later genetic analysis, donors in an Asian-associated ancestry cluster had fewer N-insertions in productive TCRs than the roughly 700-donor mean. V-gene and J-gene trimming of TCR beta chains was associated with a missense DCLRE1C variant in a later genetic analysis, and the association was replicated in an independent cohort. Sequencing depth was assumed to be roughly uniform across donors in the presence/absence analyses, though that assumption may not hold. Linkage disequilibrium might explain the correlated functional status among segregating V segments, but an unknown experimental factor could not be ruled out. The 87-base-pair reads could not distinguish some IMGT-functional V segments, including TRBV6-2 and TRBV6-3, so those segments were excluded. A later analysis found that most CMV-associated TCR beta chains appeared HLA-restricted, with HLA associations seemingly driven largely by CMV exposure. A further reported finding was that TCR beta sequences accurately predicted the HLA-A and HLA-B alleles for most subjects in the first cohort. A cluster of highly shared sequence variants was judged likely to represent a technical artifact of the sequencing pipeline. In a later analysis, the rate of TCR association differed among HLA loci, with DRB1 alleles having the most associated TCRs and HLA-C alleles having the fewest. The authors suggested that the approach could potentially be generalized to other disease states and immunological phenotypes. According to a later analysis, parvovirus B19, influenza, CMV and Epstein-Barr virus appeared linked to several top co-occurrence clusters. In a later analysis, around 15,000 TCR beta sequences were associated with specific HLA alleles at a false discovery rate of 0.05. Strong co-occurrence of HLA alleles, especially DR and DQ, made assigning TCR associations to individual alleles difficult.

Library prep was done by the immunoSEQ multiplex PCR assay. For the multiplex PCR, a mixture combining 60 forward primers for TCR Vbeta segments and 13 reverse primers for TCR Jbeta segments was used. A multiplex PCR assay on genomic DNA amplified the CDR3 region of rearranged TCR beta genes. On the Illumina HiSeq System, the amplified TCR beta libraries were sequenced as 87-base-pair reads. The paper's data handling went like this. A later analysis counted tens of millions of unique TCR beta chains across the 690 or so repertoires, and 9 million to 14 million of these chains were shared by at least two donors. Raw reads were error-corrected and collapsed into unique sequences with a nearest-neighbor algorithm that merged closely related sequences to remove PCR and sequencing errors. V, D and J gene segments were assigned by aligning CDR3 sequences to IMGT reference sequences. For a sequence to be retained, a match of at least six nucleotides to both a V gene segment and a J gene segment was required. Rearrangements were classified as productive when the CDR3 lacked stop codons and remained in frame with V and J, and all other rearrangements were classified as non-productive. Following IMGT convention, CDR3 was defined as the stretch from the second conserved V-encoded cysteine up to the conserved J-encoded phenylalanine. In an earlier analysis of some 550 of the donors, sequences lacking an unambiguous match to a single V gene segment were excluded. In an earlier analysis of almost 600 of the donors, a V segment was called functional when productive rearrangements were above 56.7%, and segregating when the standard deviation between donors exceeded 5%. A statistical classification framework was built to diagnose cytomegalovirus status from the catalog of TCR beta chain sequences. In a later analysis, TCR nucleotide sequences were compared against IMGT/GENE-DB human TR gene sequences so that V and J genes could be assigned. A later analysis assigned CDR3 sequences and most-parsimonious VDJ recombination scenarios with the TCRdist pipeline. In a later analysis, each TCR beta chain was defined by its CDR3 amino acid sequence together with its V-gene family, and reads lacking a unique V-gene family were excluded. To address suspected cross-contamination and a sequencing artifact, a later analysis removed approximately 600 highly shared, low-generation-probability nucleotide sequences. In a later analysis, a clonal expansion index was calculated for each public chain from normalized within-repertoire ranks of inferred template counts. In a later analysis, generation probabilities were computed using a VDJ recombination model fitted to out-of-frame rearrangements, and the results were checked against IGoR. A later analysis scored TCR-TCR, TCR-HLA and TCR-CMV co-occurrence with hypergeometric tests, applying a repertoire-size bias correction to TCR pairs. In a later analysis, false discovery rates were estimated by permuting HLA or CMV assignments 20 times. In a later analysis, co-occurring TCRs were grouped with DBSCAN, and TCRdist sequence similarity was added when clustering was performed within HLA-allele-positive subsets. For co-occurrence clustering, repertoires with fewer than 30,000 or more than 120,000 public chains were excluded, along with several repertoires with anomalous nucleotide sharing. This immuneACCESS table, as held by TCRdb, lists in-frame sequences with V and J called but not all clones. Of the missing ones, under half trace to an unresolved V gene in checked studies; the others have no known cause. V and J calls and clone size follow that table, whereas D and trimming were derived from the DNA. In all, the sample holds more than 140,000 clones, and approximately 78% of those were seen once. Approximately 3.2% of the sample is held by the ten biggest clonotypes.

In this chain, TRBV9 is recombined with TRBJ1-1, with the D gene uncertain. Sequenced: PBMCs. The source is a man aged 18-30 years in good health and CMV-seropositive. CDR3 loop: CASSPSGTEAFF. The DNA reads TGTGCCAGCAGCCCCTCAGGCACTGAAGCTTTCTTT.